This T cell receptor (beta chain) originates from a study of immune characteristics of hereditary and idiopathic chronic pancreatitis. Whole-study results and caveats: Both chronic pancreatitis groups had higher TCRbeta diversity and lower clonality than controls. Vbeta-Jbeta usage, including TRBV10, TRBV19, TRBV23 and TRBV5, differed by pancreatitis type.

The pancreas tissue came from patients undergoing total pancreatectomy with islet autotransplantation. No T cell sorting was done; genomic DNA came straight from bulk pancreas tissue. Notes on this clone: Its antigen is as yet unknown.

Produced via immunoSEQ multiplex PCR; TCRdb's table is partial and in-frame only. This sample carries 6,000 or so clones, about 70% of them seen once, and the ten largest clones take roughly 7.3%. The CDR3 spans 14 residues. Unmatched junction bases numbered 1, after V lost 4 bases and J lost 0 bases. Germline-derived CDR1 and CDR2 are SGHNT and YENEEA. This clonotype originated in a human donor with chronic pancreatitis. Sequenced input: pancreas tissue with hereditary chronic pancreatitis. The chain recombines TRBV11-3 with TRBJ1-1; 8 bases line up with TRBD1. The CDR3 loop reads CASSYRGMNTEAFF. CDR3 nucleotides: TGTGCCAGCAGCTACAGGGGGATGAACACTGAAGCTTTCTTT.